This T cell receptor beta chain appears in the sequencing data of a study of beta chain features in type 1 diabetes. Per germline, CDR1 SGHRS and CDR2 YFSETQ. The CDR3 loop spans 13 amino acids. Trimming removed 4 bases at V and 6 bases at J, with 13 bases between. Study observations and caveats: Sequencing used cDNA, and cells with high TCR expression could therefore be over-represented. Patients with type 1 diabetes showed fewer VDJ junction insertions and more deletions. Within each of all four CD4+ subsets, Type 1 diabetes patients had TCRB CDR3s that were moderately but significantly shorter.

All of the isolated RNA was reverse transcribed, so expressed TCRB transcripts were sequenced. Libraries were prepared by immunoSEQ multiplex PCR; TCRdb keeps only in-frame clonotypes and omits some of them. The sample lists more than 50,000 clones, around 63% occurring once. Note on this clone: Its specificity is not known.

This TCR derives from a woman between 18 and 30 years old in good health. The chain combines TRBV5-1 with TRBJ1-1, with TRBD1 as a possible D gene (6 bases). The specimen was Tregs from blood. Here the CDR3 reads CASSTRQAAEAFF. In nucleotides, the CDR3 is TGCGCCAGCAGCACCCGACAGGCAGCTGAAGCTTTCTTT.